This TCR beta chain was found in a study of T cell responses to AZD1222 COVID-19 vaccine. Regarding the study as a whole: Among vaccine-associated CD4 TCRs, coverage spanned spike, with dominance at 160-218 and 743-854.

V was trimmed by 3 bases and J by 0 bases, leaving 9 bases between them. Germline assignment: CDR1 SGHTA and CDR2 FQGNSA. CDR3 size: 15 residues. For this clone: Its target is not known.

Sequencing was performed with immunoSEQ multiplex PCR; in TCRdb, only in-frame clones are kept and a portion is missing. The table includes roughly 200,000 clones, roughly 92% detected once. The sequenced sample was peripheral blood, obtained 28 days after the second dose of the MenACWY control vaccine. The sequence was obtained from an adult who received the MenACWY meningococcal vaccine as a control. The rearrangement uses TRBV7-2 and TRBJ2-1, with D perhaps being TRBD1 or TRBD2 (5 bases each). The CDR3 spells CASSLGVSSYNEQFF. The CDR3 nucleotides read TGTGCCAGCAGCTTGGGGGTGAGCTCCTACAATGAGCAGTTCTTC.